The source of this T cell receptor (beta chain) is a study of blood T cell repertoires in COVID-19. Overall study context: COVID-19 samples collected from the United States, Italy and Spain covered acute and convalescent phases.

V lost 6 bases, J lost 5 bases, and 2 bases stayed unmatched. Germline V CDR1 and CDR2: DFQATT, SNEGSKA (reference sequence). This CDR3 is 11 amino acids long. This table comes from immunoSEQ multiplex PCR, and its TCRdb copy is limited to in-frame clones, with some not included. The sample has roughly 210,000 clones, approximately 81% seen once. This rearrangement joins TRBV20-1 to TRBJ2-7; 9 bases line up with TRBD1. The specimen sequenced was peripheral blood. This receptor was identified in a woman aged 80 or older with COVID-19, enrolled during active disease. CDR3 nucleotides: TGCAGTGCGGGACAGGGCGACGAGCAGTACTTC. Its translation is CSAGQGDEQYF.